The present T cell receptor beta chain was sequenced within a study of T-cell memory formation after mild COVID-19. Study observations and caveats: Day 15 to 85 contracting clones showed balanced CD4/CD8; later expanders leaned CD4+.

5'RACE, which relied on constant-segment primers, yielded TCR alpha and TCR beta cDNA libraries carrying sample barcodes and UMIs. A single record per CDR3 protein comes from TCRdb applying MiXCR to the 5' RACE reads. The table shows 400,000 to 500,000 distinct CDR3 sequences, with 24% occurring only once. After removal of 5 bases from V and 0 bases from J, the junction contained 9 bases not matched to a gene. This CDR3 region has 16 residues. CDR1 and CDR2 (germline): SGHTA, FQGNSA. Turning to this clonotype: The antigen is not known.

The chain couples TRBV7-2 to TRBJ1-2, with 7 bases matching TRBD1. This clonotype was obtained from an adult woman who had mild COVID-19 (a few samples of this study predate the infection). Cell type and time point are not known. The sample consisted of PBMCs or a T cell subset sorted from them (not recorded which). This CDR3 reads CASSGGQTAANYGYTF. DNA for the CDR3: TGTGCCAGCAGCGGGGGACAGACAGCCGCTAACTATGGCTACACCTTC.